This T cell receptor beta chain is from a study of blood T cells in healthy people across ages. Study-wide findings and caveats: A greater number of naive CD4+ cells and higher diversity distinguished long-lived donors from aged donors.

Comments on this clonotype: What it binds is unknown.

Total RNA, at least 6 micrograms per sample, was extracted from PBMCs. A second PCR, run for roughly 7 to 11 cycles, used a sample-barcoded 5' primer plus a J-beta primer mix. The template-switch adaptor was a 5' adaptor with 12 random nucleotides. It tagged each cDNA molecule. From the 5' RACE reads, TCRdb called clonotypes with MiXCR, one entry per CDR3 protein. The sample records about 970,000 distinct CDR3 sequences, about 51% being singletons. This TCR was recovered from an older woman in good health. The sample comprised blood.

CDR3 sequence: CSAIPIQRLAEGTQYF. DNA of the CDR3: TGCAGTGCTATCCCAATTCAAAGGCTAGCGGAGGGTACGCAGTATTTT. This chain joins TRBV20-1 and TRBJ2-3; TRBD2 agrees at 7 bases. J was trimmed by 8 bases and V by 4 bases; bases with no gene match: 18. The germline gives CDR1 DFQATT, CDR2 SNEGSKA (reference sequence). There are 16 residues in the CDR3.